The 30 T cell receptor beta chains listed next were all sequenced from one sample in a study of cytomegalovirus exposure and HLA in healthy donors. Primers: 60 Vbeta forward and 13 Jbeta reverse. Only in-frame clones appear in the TCRdb table, and some are missing; sequencing was by immunoSEQ multiplex PCR. The table lists 140,000 to 150,000 clones, about three quarters of them singletons, with less than 2% in the top ten. The sample consisted of PBMCs. All receptors derive from a woman under 40 in good health and CMV-seronegative.

The rearrangement uses TRBV7-2 and TRBJ2-2; TRBD2 matches 12 bases. Germline V CDR1 and CDR2: SGHTA, FQGNSA. V gave up 5 bases and J gave up 2 bases; unmatched junction bases: 6. This CDR3 has 17 amino acids. The CDR3: CASSALAGGFNTGELFF. Written as DNA, the CDR3 is TGTGCCAGCAGCGCTCTAGCGGGGGGGTTCAACACCGGGGAGCTGTTTTTT.

This chain links TRBV27 with TRBJ2-1; D possibly corresponds to TRBD2 (6 bases). The V end was cut by 0 bases, the J end by 7 bases, with 10 bases between. The V gene's germline CDR1 is MNHEY and CDR2 SMNVEV (reference sequence). CDR3 length: 14 residues. CDR3 in DNA: TGTGCCAGCAGTTTATCGGTGACTAGAAATGAGCAGTTCTTC. Amino acids: CASSLSVTRNEQFF.

This chain joins TRBV29-1 and TRBJ1-2; no reliable D call. CDR3 length: 13 residues. Germline V gene lookup returns CDR1 SQVTM and CDR2 ANQGSEA. V lost 6 bases, J lost 2 bases, and 13 bases lay in between. In nucleotides, the CDR3 is TGCAGCGTAAGGGCGGGAAAGAACTATGGCTACACCTTC. Its protein product is CSVRAGKNYGYTF.

This chain links TRBV4-1 with TRBJ1-2; 8 bases match TRBD1. The V gene end was trimmed by 0 bases and the J gene end by 6 bases; junction bases not matched to a gene: 6. The CDR3 covers 15 residues. The V gene's germline CDR1 is MGHRA and CDR2 YSYEKL. The CDR3 here is CASSQDPTGANGYTF. The CDR3 DNA reads as TGCGCCAGCAGCCAAGATCCGACAGGGGCGAATGGCTACACCTTC.

CDR3 sequence (DNA): TGTGCCAGCATTCCTCATGTGGGAGCGGGGGAAGAGACCCAGTACTTC. Its translation is CASIPHVGAGEETQYF. J is TRBJ2-5 and V is TRBV2, with TRBD2 matching over 8 bases. V shed 7 bases and J 3 bases; nucleotides not matched to a gene: 13. The germline gives CDR1 SNHLY, CDR2 FYNNEI. The CDR3 spans 16 residues.

This chain joins TRBV11-2 and TRBJ1-1, with a weak D call TRBD1 (6 bases). The germline V gene has CDR1 SGHAT and CDR2 FQNNGV. The CDR3 loop spans 16 amino acids. Trimming left V 0 bases short and J 3 bases short, with 14 bases between. CDR3 bases: TGTGCCAGCAGCTTAGATAGTAGGGGGGGGGACACTGAAGCTTTCTTT. Its protein product is CASSLDSRGGDTEAFF.

This clone was detected only a few times. The CDR3 DNA is TGTGCCAGCAGCTTAAACCCCGGGACTAGCAAGGATACGCAGTATTTT. Translated, it gives CASSLNPGTSKDTQYF. This chain uses TRBV7-2 with TRBJ2-3; TRBD2 matches at 9 bases. The CDR3 runs 16 residues. CDR1 is SGHTA, CDR2 FQGNSA, per germline. Trimming removed 2 bases from V and 6 bases from J; junction bases left unmatched: 9.

This rearrangement joins TRBV12-2 to TRBJ1-6; the D segment call TRBD1 is taken from the table without a DNA check. TRBV12-2 corresponds to a pseudogene. CDR3 length: 18 residues. The CDR3 here is CASRSPTCHRASNSPLHF. The CDR3 region has the DNA TGTGCAAGTCGCTCTCCGACCTGTCACAGAGCCAGTAATTCACCCCTCCACTTT.

V and J are TRBV19 and TRBJ1-1; TRBD1 agrees at 7 bases. The length of the CDR3 is 15 residues. V was clipped by 5 bases and J by 3 bases; unmatched bases: 9. CDR1 LNHDA and CDR2 SQIVND come from the germline V gene (reference sequence). This chain's CDR3 is CASSLHYRGDTEAFF. For the CDR3, the DNA is TGTGCCAGTAGTCTCCATTACAGGGGCGACACTGAAGCTTTCTTT.

The chain carries TRBV29-1 and TRBJ1-2; 9 bases agree with TRBD1. Germline V lookup: CDR1 SQVTM, CDR2 ANQGSEA. Trimming at V came to 6 bases and at J to 8 bases, leaving 13 bases not matched to a gene. This CDR3 contains 14 residues. CDR3 DNA sequence: TGCAGCGTCGCTATTCCGGGACAGGGTAGCGGCTACACCTTC. Protein: CSVAIPGQGSGYTF.

This sequence joins TRBV5-4 and TRBJ1-1, with TRBD1 identical over 8 bases. Germline CDR1 and CDR2: SGHNT and YYREEE (reference sequence). Trimming at V came to 5 bases and at J to 3 bases, leaving 9 bases not matched to a gene. The CDR3 is 15 amino acids. CDR3: CASSYGQGGYTEAFF. CDR3 nucleotides: TGTGCCAGCAGTTATGGACAGGGTGGTTACACTGAAGCTTTCTTT.

The chain combines TRBV18 with TRBJ2-6; TRBD1 is a possible D gene (7 bases). Germline CDR1 is KGHSH and CDR2 is LQKENI. Trimming took off 2 bases at V and 15 bases at J, with 17 bases between the two ends. The CDR3 has 14 amino acids. CDR3 coding DNA: TGTGCCAGCTCACCAGAACGGCTCAGGGGGGACCTGACTTTC. Encoded protein: CASSPERLRGDLTF.

V usage is TRBV13 and J usage is TRBJ1-2, with D unclear. CDR1 and CDR2 from the germline V gene are PRHDT and FYEKMQ (reference sequence). CDR3 length equals 13 residues. V shed 2 bases and J shed 6 bases, with 10 bases lying between them. The CDR3 loop reads CASSLRGLHGYTF. CDR3 bases: TGTGCCAGCAGCTTACGGGGTCTTCATGGCTACACCTTC.

The chain carries TRBV27 and TRBJ2-2; TRBD1 matches 7 bases. V was pared by 6 bases and J by 0 bases, with 4 bases of the junction left unmatched. Per germline, CDR1 MNHEY and CDR2 SMNVEV (reference sequence). The CDR3 extends over 15 amino acids. Written as DNA, the CDR3 is TGTGCCAGCAGAGTTACAGGGGCGAACACCGGGGAGCTGTTTTTT. Translating gives CASRVTGANTGELFF.

V and J are TRBV15 and TRBJ2-1; perhaps TRBD1 as D (5 bases). The CDR3 has 16 residues. Germline CDR1 reads LNHNV; CDR2 reads YYDKDF (reference sequence). The V gene lost 1 base and the J gene lost 3 bases, with 13 bases spanning the gap. This CDR3 reads CATSRGTVTGYNEQFF. DNA for the CDR3: TGTGCCACCAGCAGAGGTACAGTTACAGGCTACAATGAGCAGTTCTTC.

The chain uses TRBV5-1 and TRBJ1-5; D is unresolved. The CDR3 runs to 15 residues. Germline V CDR1 and CDR2: SGHRS, YFSETQ. Trimming took off 0 bases at V and 0 bases at J, with 7 bases between the two ends. In nucleotides, the CDR3 is TGCGCCAGCAGCTTGGGGCCAGATAGCAATCAGCCCCAGCATTTT. Protein product: CASSLGPDSNQPQHF.

This clone was recorded once. J is TRBJ1-4 and V is TRBV4-1; tentatively, D is TRBD1 (6 bases). CDR3 length equals 16 residues. The ends were cut back, 3 bases at V and 1 base at J, with 12 bases in the middle. CDR1 and CDR2 (germline): MGHRA, YSYEKL. This CDR3 is CASSQGGGGTNEKLFF. The CDR3 nucleotides are TGCGCCAGCAGCCAGGGAGGGGGGGGAACTAATGAAAAACTGTTTTTT.

This clone has just a few counts. This sequence joins TRBV9 and TRBJ2-5; tentatively, D is TRBD1 (5 bases). Germline CDR1 SGDLS, CDR2 YYNGEE. The V end was cut by 3 bases, the J end by 1 base, with 13 bases between. This CDR3 region has 15 residues. This chain's CDR3 is CASSAFPGFQETQYF. The DNA for the CDR3 is TGTGCCAGCAGCGCCTTCCCAGGGTTCCAAGAGACCCAGTACTTC. Looking up the rest from reference TRBV9 and TRBJ2-5 gives the full variable domain: DSGVTQTPKHLITATGQRVTLRCSPRSGDLSVYWYQQSLDQGLQFLIQYYNGEERAKGNILERFSAQQFPDLHSELNLSSLELGDSALYFCASSAFPGFQETQYFGPGTRLLVL.

The chain carries TRBV7-9 and TRBJ1-1; no clear D gene. The CDR3 consists of 12 residues. The germline V and J ends were trimmed by 1 base and 7 bases, with 7 bases remaining between them. Germline CDR1 is SEHNR and CDR2 is FQNEAQ (reference sequence). CDR3 nucleotides: TGTGCCAGCAGCTTAGGGACTCGTGAAGCTTTCTTT. Protein product: CASSLGTREAFF.

This chain links TRBV6-1 with TRBJ1-5; TRBD1 matches at 10 bases. Germline V gene sequence: CDR1 MNHNS, CDR2 SASEGT. Trimming at V came to 4 bases and at J to 3 bases, leaving 6 bases not matched to a gene. This CDR3 has 16 amino acids. CDR3 nucleotides: TGTGCCAGCAGTGGTGACAGGGGGCATAACAATCAGCCCCAGCATTTT. It translates to CASSGDRGHNNQPQHF.

This rearrangement joins TRBV29-1 to TRBJ2-5; perhaps TRBD2 as D (5 bases). V gave up 2 bases and J gave up 1 base, with 8 bases separating them. The CDR3 has 13 residues. Germline assignment: CDR1 SQVTM and CDR2 ANQGSEA. The CDR3 region has the DNA TGCAGCGTTGAACCCGGGGTCCAAGAGACCCAGTACTTC. This codes for CSVEPGVQETQYF.

This chain uses TRBV28 with TRBJ1-6, with 7 bases that match TRBD1. Trimming at V came to 7 bases and at J to 3 bases, leaving 3 bases not matched to a gene. Looked up from germline, CDR1 is MDHEN and CDR2 is SYDVKM. CDR3 length equals 14 residues. The CDR3 DNA is TGTGCCAGCACCTGGGACAGCTATAATTCACCCCTCCACTTT. It specifies CASTWDSYNSPLHF.

The gene calls are TRBV9 and TRBJ2-7; 8 bases are shared with TRBD1. Trimming at V came to 4 bases and at J to 0 bases, leaving 6 bases not matched to a gene. Germline V lookup: CDR1 SGDLS, CDR2 YYNGEE. The CDR3 consists of 15 residues. The CDR3: CASSPRTGSSYEQYF. CDR3 nucleotide sequence: TGTGCCAGCAGCCCTCGGACAGGGAGCTCCTACGAGCAGTACTTC.

The chain recombines TRBV2 with TRBJ2-4, with 7 positions matching TRBD1. With 8 bases clipped from V and 7 bases from J, the junction kept 2 bases outside the gene matches. CDR1 is SNHLY, CDR2 FYNNEI, per germline. The CDR3 extends over 11 amino acids. The DNA of the CDR3 is TGTGCCAGCCAACAGGGGAACATTCAGTACTTC. This translates into CASQQGNIQYF. The full variable domain, completed using reference TRBV2 and TRBJ2-4, is EPEVTQTPSHQVTQMGQEVILRCVPISNHLYFYWYRQILGQKVEFLVSFYNNEISEKSEIFDDQFSVERPDGSNFTLKIRSTKLEDSAMYFCASQQGNIQYFGAGTRLSVL.

V is TRBV27 and J is TRBJ2-7; 7 bases agree with TRBD1. V shed 3 bases, J shed 5 bases, and the junction held 4 bases outside the gene matches. The V gene's germline CDR1 is MNHEY and CDR2 SMNVEV (reference sequence). The length of the CDR3 is 13 residues. Here the CDR3 reads CASSLTGPNEQYF. In DNA, the CDR3 is TGTGCCAGCAGTTTGACAGGGCCCAACGAGCAGTACTTC.

The V and J genes are TRBV6-1 and TRBJ2-7, with 10 nucleotides matching TRBD2. V shed 3 bases and J 0 bases; nucleotides not matched to a gene: 8. The CDR3 runs to 17 residues. Per the germline V gene, CDR1 is MNHNS and CDR2 is SASEGT. DNA for the CDR3: TGTGCCAGCAGTGAGGTAGCGGGGGGCCTAAGCTCCTACGAGCAGTACTTC. It yields the protein CASSEVAGGLSSYEQYF.

Only a few counts were recorded for this clone. The rearrangement joins TRBV2 to TRBJ1-4; 7 bases align to TRBD1. Germline loops: CDR1 SNHLY, CDR2 FYNNEI. V lost 3 bases and J lost 10; bases outside the gene matches: 8. The CDR3 totals 14 residues. DNA for the CDR3: TGTGCCAGCAGTGACCAGGGGGTCGGCGGAAAACTGTTTTTT. Its translation: CASSDQGVGGKLFF.

This chain uses TRBV7-2 with TRBJ2-4, with TRBD1 matching 9 bases. From germline, CDR1 is SGHTA and CDR2 FQGNSA. The CDR3 sequence is 13 residues long. J gave up 9 bases and V 5 bases, and 5 bases lay outside the gene matches. The CDR3 DNA sequence: TGTGCCAGCAGCCGGGACAGGGAGGGCATTCAGTACTTC. Translating gives CASSRDREGIQYF. The whole variable domain, filled in from reference TRBV7-2 and TRBJ2-4, reads GAGVSQSPSNKVTEKGKDVELRCDPISGHTALYWYRQSLGQGLEFLIYFQGNSAPDKSGLPSDRFSAERTGGSVSTLTIQRTQQEDSAVYLCASSRDREGIQYFGAGTRLSVL.

In this sample, this clone turned up once. The rearrangement uses TRBV6-1 and TRBJ1-6; maybe TRBD1 (6 bases). Germline V gene sequence: CDR1 MNHNS, CDR2 SASEGT. The length of the CDR3 is 15 residues. V lost 0 bases to trimming and J lost 9 bases, with 12 bases between them. The DNA for the CDR3 is TGTGCCAGCAGTGAAGCAGGCAGGGGCCGTTCACCCCTCCACTTT. Translated: CASSEAGRGRSPLHF.

The CDR3 sequence is CSVRDRVYTEAFF. Here the CDR3 DNA reads TGCAGCGTTAGGGACAGGGTGTATACTGAAGCTTTCTTT. The chain recombines TRBV29-1 with TRBJ1-1; the match to TRBD1 covers 9 bases. The junction had 6 bases not matched to a gene; V was cut back by 5 bases and J by 5 bases. The CDR3 is 13 residues long. The germline V gene encodes CDR1 SQVTM and CDR2 ANQGSEA.